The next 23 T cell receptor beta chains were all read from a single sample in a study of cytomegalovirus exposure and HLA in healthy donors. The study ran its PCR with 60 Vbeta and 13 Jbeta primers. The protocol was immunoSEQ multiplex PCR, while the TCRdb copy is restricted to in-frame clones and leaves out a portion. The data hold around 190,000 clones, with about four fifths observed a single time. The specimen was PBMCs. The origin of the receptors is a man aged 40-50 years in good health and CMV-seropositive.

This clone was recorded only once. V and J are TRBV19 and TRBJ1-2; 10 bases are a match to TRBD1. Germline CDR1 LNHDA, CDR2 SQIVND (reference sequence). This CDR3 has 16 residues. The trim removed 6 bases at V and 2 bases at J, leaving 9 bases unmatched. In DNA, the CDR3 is TGTGCCAGTAGGCCGACGGGACAGGGGCCCAACTATGGCTACACCTTC. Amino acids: CASRPTGQGPNYGYTF.

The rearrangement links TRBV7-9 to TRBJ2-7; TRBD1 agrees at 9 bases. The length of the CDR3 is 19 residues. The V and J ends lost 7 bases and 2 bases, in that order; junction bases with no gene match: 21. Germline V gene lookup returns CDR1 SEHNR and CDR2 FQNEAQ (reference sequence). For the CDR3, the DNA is TGTGCCAGCATCTCCCGATACGGGACAGGGAGCCCCCCGGCCTACGAGCAGTACTTC. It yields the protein CASISRYGTGSPPAYEQYF.

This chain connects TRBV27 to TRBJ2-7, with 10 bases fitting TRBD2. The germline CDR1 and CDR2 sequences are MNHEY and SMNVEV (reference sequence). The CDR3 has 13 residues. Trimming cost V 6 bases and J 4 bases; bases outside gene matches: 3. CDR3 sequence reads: CASRLAGGYEQYF. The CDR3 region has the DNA TGTGCCAGCAGGTTAGCGGGAGGTTACGAGCAGTACTTC.

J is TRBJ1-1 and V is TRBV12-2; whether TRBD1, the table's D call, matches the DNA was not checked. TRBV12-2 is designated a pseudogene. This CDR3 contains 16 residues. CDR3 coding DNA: TGTGCAAGTCGCTTAGCGCCTTACAGGGGGGACACTGAAGCTTTCTTT. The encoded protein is CASRLAPYRGDTEAFF.

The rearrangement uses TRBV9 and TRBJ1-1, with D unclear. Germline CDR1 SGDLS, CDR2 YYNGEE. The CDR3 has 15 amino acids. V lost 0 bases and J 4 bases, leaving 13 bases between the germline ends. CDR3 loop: CASSVVSAGRTEAFF. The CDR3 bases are TGTGCCAGCAGCGTAGTATCAGCTGGGCGCACTGAAGCTTTCTTT.

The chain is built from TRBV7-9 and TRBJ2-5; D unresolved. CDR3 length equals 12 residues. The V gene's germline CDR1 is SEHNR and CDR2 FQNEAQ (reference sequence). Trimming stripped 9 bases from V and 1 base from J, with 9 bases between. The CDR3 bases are TGTGCCAGTTCCGGGTTCCAAGAGACCCAGTACTTC. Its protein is CASSGFQETQYF.

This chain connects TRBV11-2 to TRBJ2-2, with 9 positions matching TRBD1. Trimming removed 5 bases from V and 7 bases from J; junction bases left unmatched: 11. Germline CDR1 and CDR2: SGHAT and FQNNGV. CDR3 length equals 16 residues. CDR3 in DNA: TGTGCCAGCAGCCCAGGGACAGGGTATAATGGCGGGGAGCTGTTTTTT. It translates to CASSPGTGYNGGELFF.

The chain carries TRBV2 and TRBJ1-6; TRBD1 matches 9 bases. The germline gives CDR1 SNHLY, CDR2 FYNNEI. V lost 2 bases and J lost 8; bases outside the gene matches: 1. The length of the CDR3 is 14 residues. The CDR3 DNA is TGTGCCAGCAGTGAATGGGACAGGGATTCACCCCTCCACTTT. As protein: CASSEWDRDSPLHF.

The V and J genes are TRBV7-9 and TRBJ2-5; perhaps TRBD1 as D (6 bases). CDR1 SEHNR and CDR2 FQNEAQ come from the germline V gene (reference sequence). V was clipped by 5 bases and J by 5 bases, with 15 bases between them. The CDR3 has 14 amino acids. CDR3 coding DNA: TGTGCCAGCAGCGCTTCGACAGGCGGCGAGACCCAGTACTTC. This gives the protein CASSASTGGETQYF.

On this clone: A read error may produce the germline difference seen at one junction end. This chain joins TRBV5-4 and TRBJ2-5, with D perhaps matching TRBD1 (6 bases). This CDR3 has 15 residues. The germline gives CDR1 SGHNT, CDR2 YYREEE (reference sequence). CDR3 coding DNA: TGTGCCAGCAGCTCAGACCCGGGGACACAAGGGACCCAGTACTTC. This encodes CASSSDPGTQGTQYF.

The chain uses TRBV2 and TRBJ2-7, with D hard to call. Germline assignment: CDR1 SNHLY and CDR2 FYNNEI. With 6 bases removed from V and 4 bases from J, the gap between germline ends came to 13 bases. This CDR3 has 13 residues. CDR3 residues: CASSPDDQYEQYF. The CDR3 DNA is TGTGCCAGCAGCCCAGATGATCAGTACGAGCAGTACTTC.

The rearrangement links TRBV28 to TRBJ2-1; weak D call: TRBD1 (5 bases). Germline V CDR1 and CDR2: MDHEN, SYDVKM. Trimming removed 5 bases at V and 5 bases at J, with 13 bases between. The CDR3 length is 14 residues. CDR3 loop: CASSTPQVNNEQFF. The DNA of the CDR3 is TGTGCCAGCAGTACCCCACAGGTAAACAATGAGCAGTTCTTC.

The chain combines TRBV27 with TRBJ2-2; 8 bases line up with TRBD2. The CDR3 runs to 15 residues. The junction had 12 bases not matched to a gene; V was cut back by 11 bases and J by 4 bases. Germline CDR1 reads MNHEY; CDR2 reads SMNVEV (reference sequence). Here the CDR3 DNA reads TGTGCCTGCCGACAAGCGGGGGAGGGCACCGGGGAGCTGTTTTTT. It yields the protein CACRQAGEGTGELFF.

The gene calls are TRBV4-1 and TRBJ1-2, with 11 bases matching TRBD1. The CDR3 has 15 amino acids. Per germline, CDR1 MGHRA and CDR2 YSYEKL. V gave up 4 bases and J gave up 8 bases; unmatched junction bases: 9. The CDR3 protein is CASSLTPGQGDGYTF. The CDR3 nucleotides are TGCGCCAGCAGCCTTACTCCGGGACAGGGGGACGGCTACACCTTC.

In nucleotides, the CDR3 is TGCGCCAGCAGCCAACCTACAGCGGACACCGGGGAGCTGTTTTTT. It is translated as CASSQPTADTGELFF. The rearrangement uses TRBV4-1 and TRBJ2-2; possibly TRBD2 for D (5 bases). CDR1 is MGHRA, CDR2 YSYEKL, per germline. Trimming removed 2 bases from V and 3 bases from J, with 10 bases in between. The length of the CDR3 is 15 residues.

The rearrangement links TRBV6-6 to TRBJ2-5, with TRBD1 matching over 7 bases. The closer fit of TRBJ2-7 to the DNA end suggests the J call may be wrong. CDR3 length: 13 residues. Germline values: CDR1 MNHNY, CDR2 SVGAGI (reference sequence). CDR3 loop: CASSPPGTAEQYF. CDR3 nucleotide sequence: TGTGCCAGCAGTCCCCCCGGGACAGCCGAGCAGTACTTC.

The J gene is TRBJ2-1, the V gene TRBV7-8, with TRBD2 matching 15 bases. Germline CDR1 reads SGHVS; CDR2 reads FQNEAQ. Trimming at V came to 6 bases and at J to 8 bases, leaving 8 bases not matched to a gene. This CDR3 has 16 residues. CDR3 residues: CASSFGTSGRTDEQFF. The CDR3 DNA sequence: TGTGCCAGCAGTTTCGGGACTAGCGGGAGGACGGATGAGCAGTTCTTC.

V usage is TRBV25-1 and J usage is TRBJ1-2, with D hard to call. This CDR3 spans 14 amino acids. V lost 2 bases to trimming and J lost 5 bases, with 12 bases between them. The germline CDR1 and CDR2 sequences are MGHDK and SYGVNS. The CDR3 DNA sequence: TGTGCCAGCAGTGAAGTTTCCTCAGCGTATGGCTACACCTTC. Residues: CASSEVSSAYGYTF.

The CDR3 bases are TGTGCCAGCAGCGCAGGTACAGGGGGCGGTGGTTCACCCCTCCACTTT. It codes for CASSAGTGGGGSPLHF. The chain has TRBV11-2 and TRBJ1-6; 9 bases agree with TRBD1. CDR1 is SGHAT, CDR2 FQNNGV, per germline. The V and J ends lost 5 bases and 9 bases, in that order; junction bases with no gene match: 11. This CDR3 is built from 16 residues.

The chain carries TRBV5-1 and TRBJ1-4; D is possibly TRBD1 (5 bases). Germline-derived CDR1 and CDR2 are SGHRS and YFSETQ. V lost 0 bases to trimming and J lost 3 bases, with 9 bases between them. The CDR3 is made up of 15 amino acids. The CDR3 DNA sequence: TGCGCCAGCAGCTTGGGAGTGGGGCCTAATGAAAAACTGTTTTTT. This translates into CASSLGVGPNEKLFF.

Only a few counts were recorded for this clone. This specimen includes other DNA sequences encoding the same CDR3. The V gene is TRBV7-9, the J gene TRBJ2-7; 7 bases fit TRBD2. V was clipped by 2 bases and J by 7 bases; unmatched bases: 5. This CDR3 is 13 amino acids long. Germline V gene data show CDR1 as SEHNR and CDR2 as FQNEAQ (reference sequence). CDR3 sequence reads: CASSLLREGEQYF. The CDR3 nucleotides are TGTGCCAGCAGCTTACTCAGGGAGGGTGAGCAGTACTTC.

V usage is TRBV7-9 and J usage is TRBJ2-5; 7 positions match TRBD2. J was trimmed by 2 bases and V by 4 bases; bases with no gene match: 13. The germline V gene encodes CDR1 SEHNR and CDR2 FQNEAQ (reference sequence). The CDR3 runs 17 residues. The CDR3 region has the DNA TGTGCCAGCAGCTCAAAAGGGTCCGGGGGGTCGCAAGAGACCCAGTACTTC. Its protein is CASSSKGSGGSQETQYF.

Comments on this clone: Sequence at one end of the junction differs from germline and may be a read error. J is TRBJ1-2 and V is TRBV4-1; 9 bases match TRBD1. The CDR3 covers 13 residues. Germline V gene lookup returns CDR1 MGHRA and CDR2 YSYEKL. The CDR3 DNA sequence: TGTGCCAGCAGCCCGGGACAGGGAATTGGCTACACCTTC. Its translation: CASSPGQGIGYTF.